The T cell receptor (beta chain) described here comes from a study of cytomegalovirus exposure and HLA in healthy donors listed by TCRdb under 2017. With respect to the entire study: An earlier analysis of more than 550 of the donors reported 276 Gb of sequence data and 95 million to 120 million unique TCR beta sequences obtained from 180 million or so T cells. An early release covering 550 to 700 HLA-typed donors comprised about 300 gigabases of sequencing data and about 90 million unique TCR sequences. Of the 300 to 450 genotyped donors, 80% to 90% were placed in the genetic ancestry cluster associated with self-reported Caucasian donors. The study aimed to test whether cataloging public T cell receptors could reveal signatures of past pathogen exposure. The T cell repertoires of several hundred subjects were profiled by immunosequencing and related to cytomegalovirus serostatus. In addition to the first cohort of 500 to 850 subjects, a separate validation cohort of 120 different subjects was used. High-throughput TCR immunosequencing, statistical association of individual TCRs with disease status, and machine learning were combined to predict cytomegalovirus infection status. In a later analysis, previously published TCR beta repertoires from several hundred donors were re-analyzed and high-resolution HLA genotyping was added so that TCR occurrence patterns could be studied. Rather than drawing on any new phenotypic data, the later analysis identified candidate immune exposures from TCR beta sequences and the way those sequences occurred across donors. An earlier analysis of about 620 of the donors applied high-throughput TCR beta sequencing to assess whether each TCR beta V gene segment acted as functional or pseudogenic. Donor age, sex, ethnicity and CMV serostatus were compiled alongside the repertoire data. In a later genetic analysis, genome-wide SNP genotypes for about 65% of the roughly 700 donors were used, and that subset was treated as a discovery cohort. Every discovery cohort repertoire had been produced on one sequencing platform. Both class I and class II loci were covered by HLA typing, at four-digit resolution. Typing coverage varied by locus: roughly 629-630 donors for A, B, C, DRB1 and DQB1; roughly 520 for DQA1; around 570 for DPA1; 450 to 480 for DPB1. Four or five DR-DQ haplotypes were treated as single units for association and clustering because of strong linkage in the cohort. Among about 390 genotyped donors of the cohort, an average of approximately 240,000 unique TCR beta nucleotide sequences were sequenced per donor, around 18% of them non-productive. Results the study describes overall, beyond this receptor: Most TCR sequences were observed very rarely across donors, whereas some public TCRs were present in many individuals. A group of highly shared sequence variants was considered likely to be a technical artifact of the sequencing pipeline. Sequencing depth was assumed to be roughly uniform across donors in the presence/absence analyses, though that assumption may not hold. In a later analysis, the rate of TCR association differed among HLA loci, with DRB1 alleles having the most associated TCRs and HLA-C alleles having the fewest. A further reported finding was that TCR beta sequences accurately predicted the HLA-A and HLA-B alleles for most subjects in the first cohort. An earlier analysis of around 500 of the donors showed that most TCR beta V segments appeared in productive rearrangements either about 90% or about 30% of the time, which broadly matched IMGT annotations. According to a later analysis, parvovirus B19, influenza, CMV and Epstein-Barr virus appeared linked to several top co-occurrence clusters. Because counts were too low, fewer than 20 rarely observed V segments, including chromosome 9 orphons, were excluded from the earlier analysis of around 640 of the donors. In a later analysis, HLA-associated TCR beta chains showed more clonal expansion and lower generation probabilities than non-associated chains that were equally common. The authors suggested that the approach could potentially be extended to other disease states and immunological phenotypes. According to a later analysis, most CMV-associated TCR beta chains appeared to be HLA-restricted, and the HLA associations seemed to be driven largely by CMV exposure. Some IMGT-functional V segments, including TRBV6-2 and TRBV6-3, could not be distinguished by the 87-base-pair reads and were therefore excluded. Immune exposure information for the cohort was limited to CMV serostatus. A later genetic analysis reported fewer N-insertions in productive TCRs among donors in an Asian-associated ancestry cluster than the roughly 620-donor mean. The study gave a list of over 150 TCR beta chains associated with cytomegalovirus. A later genetic analysis associated a missense DCLRE1C variant with V-gene and J-gene trimming of TCR beta chains, and an independent cohort replicated the association. The cohort was sequenced for TCR beta chains only, and without alpha or paired-chain data the features that could be detected were limited. When HLA alleles, especially DR and DQ, strongly co-occurred, attributing TCR associations to individual alleles was difficult. Linkage disequilibrium might explain the correlated functional status among segregating V segments, but an unknown experimental factor could not be excluded. Because HLA typing was missing for some donors at each locus, association tests included only the typed subset. In vitro tests confirmed that a few of the cytomegalovirus-associated TCR beta chains recognize cytomegalovirus antigens. At a false discovery rate of 0.05, a later analysis linked some 18,000 TCR beta sequences to specific HLA alleles. Cytomegalovirus status was reported to be diagnosed by the classifier with high specificity and sensitivity in both the original and validation cohorts.

V and J are truncated by 2 bases and 4 bases respectively, leaving an intervening sequence of 9 bases. From a lookup of the germline V gene, CDR1 and CDR2 are SGHDT and YYEEEE. The CDR3 covers 13 residues, taking in both the cysteine and the phenylalanine. Kept here is only the CDR3 DNA, which spans 39 bases and is read in frame from base 1. A remark on this clone: Its antigen specificity is not known. Base qualities are not at hand, and no much larger clone is one base apart.

The library relied on the immunoSEQ multiplex PCR assay. For the multiplex PCR, a mixture combining 60 forward primers for TCR Vbeta segments and 13 reverse primers for TCR Jbeta segments was used. Amplification of the CDR3 region of rearranged TCR beta genes was performed with a multiplex PCR assay on genomic DNA. Amplified TCR beta libraries were sequenced as 87-base-pair reads on the Illumina HiSeq System. From the authors' description of their analysis: A later analysis tallied roughly 76 million unique TCR beta chains across the 660 or so repertoires, and approximately 11 million of those chains were shared by two or more donors. To remove PCR and sequencing errors, raw reads were error-corrected and collapsed into unique sequences using a nearest-neighbor algorithm that merged closely related sequences. To assign V, D and J gene segments, CDR3 sequences were aligned to IMGT reference sequences. Each retained sequence needed at least a six-nucleotide match to both a V gene segment and a J gene segment. Rearrangements were classified as productive when the CDR3 lacked stop codons and remained in frame with V and J, and all other rearrangements were classified as non-productive. CDR3 was defined according to IMGT convention as the region running from the second conserved V-encoded cysteine to the conserved J-encoded phenylalanine. Sequences without an unambiguous match to a single V gene segment were excluded from the earlier analysis of 450 to 750 of the donors. In an earlier analysis of some 590 of the donors, a V segment was called functional when productive rearrangements were above 56.7%, and segregating when the standard deviation between donors exceeded 5%. A statistical classification framework was developed to diagnose cytomegalovirus status using the catalog of TCR beta chain sequences. In a later analysis, V and J genes were assigned by comparing TCR nucleotide sequences against IMGT/GENE-DB human TR gene sequences. The TCRdist pipeline was used in a later analysis to assign CDR3 sequences and most-parsimonious VDJ recombination scenarios. In a later analysis, every TCR beta chain was defined by the combination of its CDR3 amino acid sequence and its V-gene family, and reads without a unique V-gene family were dropped. As a way to deal with suspected cross-contamination and a sequencing artifact, a later analysis dropped over 550 nucleotide sequences that were highly shared and had low generation probability. A later analysis calculated a clonal expansion index for each public chain from normalized within-repertoire ranks of inferred template counts. Generation probabilities in a later analysis came from a VDJ recombination model fitted to out-of-frame rearrangements, and those results were checked against IGoR. In a later analysis, TCR-TCR, TCR-HLA and TCR-CMV co-occurrence was scored with hypergeometric tests, and a repertoire-size bias correction was applied to TCR pairs. To estimate false discovery rates, a later analysis permuted the HLA or CMV assignments 20 times. In a later analysis, co-occurring TCRs were grouped with DBSCAN, and TCRdist sequence similarity was added when clustering was performed within HLA-allele-positive subsets. Repertoires with fewer than 30,000 or more than 120,000 public chains were left out of co-occurrence clustering, as were a handful of repertoires with anomalous nucleotide sharing. TCRdb stores this immuneACCESS table with in-frame sequences only. Part of the clones is absent; in the studies checked, under half of the shortfall reflects unresolved V genes, and no reason is known for the rest. The V and J calls and clone size are taken from that table; D and trimming were inferred from the DNA. In all, the sample holds roughly 130,000 clones, and around 79% of those were seen once. 2.5% to 3.5% of the sample comes from the top ten.

The cohort consisted of hundreds of healthy bone marrow donors. Cohort members were all nominally healthy when sampled, although unrecorded immune exposures were likely present. The donor tested CMV seronegative, placing the donor among the roughly 340 seronegative members of the cohort. A peripheral blood sample was collected from each donor, and TCR beta sequencing was performed on peripheral blood mononuclear cells. The Qiagen DNeasy Blood Extraction Kit was used to extract genomic DNA from the blood cell samples. The sequence was obtained from a female donor in good health and CMV-seronegative. The chain uses TRBV5-6 and TRBJ1-2, with an unclear D gene assignment. The sample taken for sequencing was PBMCs. The nucleotides are TGTGCCAGCAGCTTCGGAGGCAGCTATGGCTACACCTTC. This is translated as CASSFGGSYGYTF.